The 31 T cell receptor beta chains below come from one sample, sequenced in a study of technical replicates of blood from several donors. Here immunoSEQ multiplex PCR was the method, and the copy in TCRdb shows in-frame clones only, minus some. The repertoire holds tens of thousands of clones, about 97% seen once, with under 0.3% in the top ten. Sequencing used T cells isolated from PBMCs. These TCRs come from a human donor in good health.

The chain is built from TRBV27 and TRBJ2-7, with 7 nucleotides matching TRBD1. Germline CDR1 is MNHEY and CDR2 is SMNVEV (reference sequence). The CDR3 loop spans 16 amino acids. Trimming cost V 3 bases and J 1 base; bases outside gene matches: 9. CDR3 residues: CASSFSHGTVSYEQYF. The CDR3 coding sequence is TGTGCCAGCAGTTTTTCCCACGGGACAGTGTCCTACGAGCAGTACTTC.

This sequence joins TRBV6-6 and TRBJ2-7; TRBD1 agrees at 11 bases. In germline, CDR1 is MNHNY, CDR2 SVGAGI (reference sequence). This CDR3 comprises 14 residues. J gave up 4 bases and V 6 bases, and 5 bases lay outside the gene matches. The CDR3: CASRMGQGVYEQYF. CDR3 DNA sequence: TGTGCCAGCAGGATGGGACAGGGGGTATACGAGCAGTACTTC.

This clone came up once. The chain is built from TRBV27 and TRBJ1-5, with 11 positions matching TRBD1. V lost 6 bases to trimming and J lost 4 bases; unmatched junction nucleotides: 2. The CDR3 is 14 amino acids. CDR1 is MNHEY, CDR2 SMNVEV, per germline (reference sequence). The CDR3: CASRGTGGNQPQHF. The CDR3 bases are TGTGCCAGCAGAGGGACAGGGGGGAATCAGCCCCAGCATTTT.

V gene TRBV9 combines with J gene TRBJ1-2; unclear D gene. Trimming pared 0 bases from V and 6 bases from J, leaving 9 bases between. This CDR3 spans 13 amino acids. Germline loops: CDR1 SGDLS, CDR2 YYNGEE. In DNA form, the CDR3 reads TGTGCCAGCAGCGTAGAGGCAGGTCATGGCTACACCTTC. Encoded protein: CASSVEAGHGYTF. The whole variable domain, remainder taken from reference TRBV9 and TRBJ1-2, is DSGVTQTPKHLITATGQRVTLRCSPRSGDLSVYWYQQSLDQGLQFLIQYYNGEERAKGNILERFSAQQFPDLHSELNLSSLELGDSALYFCASSVEAGHGYTFGSGTRLTVV.

CDR3 amino acids: CASSQVGLQGKEPQHF. CDR3 nucleotide sequence: TGTGCCAGCAGCCAAGTTGGATTACAGGGAAAGGAGCCCCAGCATTTT. The V call is TRBV4-2, the J call TRBJ1-5; D perhaps matches TRBD1 (6 bases). Trimming took 1 base from V and 8 from J, leaving 18 bases between them. Germline-derived CDR1 and CDR2 are LGHNA and YNFKEQ. The CDR3 contains 16 residues.

This clone was seen only once. V usage is TRBV25-1 and J usage is TRBJ1-1, with unresolved D. The CDR3 contains 13 residues. V lost 3 bases to trimming and J lost 2 bases, with 7 bases between them. Germline-derived CDR1 and CDR2 are MGHDK and SYGVNS. The CDR3, as DNA: TGTGCCAGCAGTGAGTCCAGAAACACTGAAGCTTTCTTT. This encodes CASSESRNTEAFF.

The count of this clone is one. This chain joins TRBV13 and TRBJ2-6; D may be TRBD1 (6 bases). The length of the CDR3 is 18 residues. In germline, CDR1 is PRHDT, CDR2 FYEKMQ (reference sequence). The V end was cut by 7 bases, the J end by 0 bases, with 19 bases between. The CDR3 coding sequence is TGTGCCAGCAACTCACTCAGGGGTGGCCTCTCTGGGGCCAACGTCCTGACTTTC. It yields the protein CASNSLRGGLSGANVLTF.

The rearrangement joins TRBV5-6 to TRBJ2-7; weak D call: TRBD1 (5 bases). The V end was cut by 5 bases, the J end by 6 bases, with 12 bases between. This CDR3 spans 12 amino acids. Per the germline V gene, CDR1 is SGHDT and CDR2 is YYEEEE. The chain's CDR3 is CASRWQGSEQYF. As DNA, the CDR3 is TGTGCCAGCAGGTGGCAGGGAAGCGAGCAGTACTTC.

CDR3 nucleotide sequence: TGTGCCAGCAGCCCGTATCAGGGCAGGCCCCAGCATTTT. It yields the protein CASSPYQGRPQHF. The chain has TRBV7-9 and TRBJ1-5, with a tentative D call TRBD1 (5 bases). V was pared by 5 bases and J by 9 bases, with 14 bases between. The CDR3 extends over 13 amino acids. CDR1 is SEHNR and CDR2 is FQNEAQ in the germline V gene (reference sequence).

The chain recombines TRBV5-1 with TRBJ2-5; 8 bases align to TRBD1. There are 15 residues in the CDR3. Germline V CDR1 and CDR2: SGHRS, YFSETQ. The V and J ends lost 4 bases and 5 bases, in that order; junction bases with no gene match: 10. Here the CDR3 DNA reads TGCGCCAGCAGCGCACGGACAGGGAGTAAGGAGACCCAGTACTTC. Translated, it gives CASSARTGSKETQYF.

This clone was detected only once. CDR3 DNA: TGCGCCAGCAGCCAATCCCCGGGACTAGCGTCAGATACGCAGTATTTT. As protein: CASSQSPGLASDTQYF. The V gene is TRBV4-3, the J gene TRBJ2-3; 10 bases fit TRBD2. Germline trimming cut 2 bases from V and 4 bases from J; bases unmatched to any gene: 6. CDR1 is LGHNA and CDR2 is YSLEER in the germline V gene. The CDR3 covers 16 residues.

The chain employs TRBV21-1 and TRBJ1-5. TRBV21-1 is designated a pseudogene. The CDR3 covers 15 residues. As DNA, the CDR3 is TGTGCCAGCAGCAAACGGGTATCTAGCAATCAGCCCCAGCATTTT. Its protein product is CASSKRVSSNQPQHF.

In its sample, this clone was seen once. The chain links TRBV10-2 to TRBJ1-2; D unclear. V lost 3 bases and J 0 bases, leaving 8 bases between the germline ends. Germline V CDR1 and CDR2: WSHSY, SAAADI. The length of the CDR3 is 14 residues. The CDR3 here is CASSESVPNYGYTF. The CDR3 DNA follows: TGCGCCAGCAGTGAATCCGTCCCTAACTATGGCTACACCTTC.

The chain carries TRBV11-3 and TRBJ2-1; 7 bases fit TRBD1. The trim removed 5 bases at V and 4 bases at J, leaving 5 bases unmatched. The CDR3 loop spans 14 amino acids. The germline V gene has CDR1 SGHNT and CDR2 YENEEA. The chain's CDR3 is CASSQGQTYNEQFF. In DNA, the CDR3 is TGTGCCAGCAGCCAGGGACAGACATACAATGAGCAGTTCTTC.

V is TRBV5-5 and J is TRBJ2-1; D gene uncertain. CDR1 is SGHKS and CDR2 is YYEKEE in the germline V gene (reference sequence). With 1 base removed from V and 14 bases from J, the gap between germline ends came to 25 bases. CDR3 length: 16 residues. The CDR3 spells CASSLLGSSHNEYEFF. DNA for the CDR3: TGTGCCAGCAGCTTGTTAGGTAGCTCCCACAATGAGTATGAGTTCTTC.

This chain connects TRBV7-6 to TRBJ2-7; D is perhaps TRBD2 (5 bases). V dropped 5 bases and J dropped 0 bases, with 8 bases sitting between them. The CDR3 runs to 13 residues. Germline values: CDR1 SGHVS, CDR2 FNYEAQ. The CDR3 DNA follows: TGTGCCAGCAGCGTGACTACCTCCTACGAGCAGTACTTC. As protein: CASSVTTSYEQYF.

V and J are TRBV12-5 and TRBJ2-7; a possible D gene is TRBD2 (6 bases). Germline V gene lookup returns CDR1 LGHNT and CDR2 FRNRAP. Trimming left V 1 base short and J 3 bases short, with 13 bases between. The CDR3 runs to 15 residues. The CDR3 region has the DNA TGTGCTAGTGGTTTGGGCCTTCCGGAGGGCTACGAGCAGTACTTC. Translation: CASGLGLPEGYEQYF.

The chain recombines TRBV9 with TRBJ2-1, with D uncertain. Germline V lookup: CDR1 SGDLS, CDR2 YYNGEE. The CDR3 extends over 15 amino acids. V was shortened by 2 bases and J by 0 bases, with 9 bases between the two germline ends. The CDR3 reads CASSVDRVSYNEQFF. The DNA of the CDR3 is TGTGCCAGCAGCGTTGATCGGGTCTCCTACAATGAGCAGTTCTTC. Complete variable domain (other parts from reference TRBV9 and TRBJ2-1): DSGVTQTPKHLITATGQRVTLRCSPRSGDLSVYWYQQSLDQGLQFLIQYYNGEERAKGNILERFSAQQFPDLHSELNLSSLELGDSALYFCASSVDRVSYNEQFFGPGTRLTVL.

The chain is built from TRBV29-1 and TRBJ1-5; D remains ambiguous. The V and J ends lost 4 bases and 0 bases respectively, with 13 bases between them. Germline V gene data show CDR1 as SQVTM and CDR2 as ANQGSEA. This CDR3 contains 15 residues. In DNA, the CDR3 is TGCAGCGTTGCGTTCACGAGAGATAGCAATCAGCCCCAGCATTTT. This sequence encodes CSVAFTRDSNQPQHF.

This chain joins TRBV30 and TRBJ1-5; weak D call: TRBD1 (5 bases). The ends were cut back, 1 base at V and 4 bases at J, with 17 bases in the middle. CDR3 length: 16 amino acids. Germline CDR1 GTSNPN, CDR2 SVGIG (reference sequence). The CDR3 protein is CAWSGRSGLQNQPQHF. CDR3 coding DNA: TGTGCCTGGAGTGGGCGGTCAGGGTTGCAAAATCAGCCCCAGCATTTT.

This clone showed up just once. This chain links TRBV6-1 with TRBJ1-2; D unresolved. The ends were cut back, 7 bases at V and 3 bases at J, with 12 bases in the middle. CDR1 is MNHNS and CDR2 is SASEGT in the germline V gene. The CDR3 loop spans 13 amino acids. The CDR3 loop reads CASIGGIYYGYTF. The CDR3 nucleotides are TGTGCCAGCATAGGAGGGATCTACTATGGCTACACCTTC.

The rearrangement joins TRBV30 to TRBJ2-1, with TRBD2 as a possible D gene (6 bases). V gave up 3 bases and J gave up 3 bases, with 21 bases separating them. The CDR3 contains 17 residues. The germline gives CDR1 GTSNPN, CDR2 SVGIG (reference sequence). CDR3 sequence reads: CAWSNSQAGTDYNEQFF. The CDR3, as DNA: TGTGCCTGGAGCAATTCCCAAGCCGGGACTGACTACAATGAGCAGTTCTTC.

This chain connects TRBV10-3 to TRBJ1-2, with unresolved D. The CDR3 has 14 residues. V lost 2 bases and J lost 6, with 13 bases in between. Germline lookup yields CDR1 ENHRY and CDR2 SYGVKD. The CDR3 coding sequence is TGTGCCATCAGTGAGAAAGAGGGAATAGATGGCTACACCTTC. This sequence encodes CAISEKEGIDGYTF.

The CDR3 loop reads CASSLAGGFGETQYF. CDR3 DNA: TGTGCCAGCTCACTAGCGGGAGGCTTCGGGGAGACCCAGTACTTC. The rearrangement links TRBV11-3 to TRBJ2-5, with 12 nucleotides matching TRBD2. Trimming cost V 8 bases and J 5 bases; bases outside gene matches: 9. Germline CDR1 reads SGHNT; CDR2 reads YENEEA. The CDR3 is 15 amino acids. The full variable domain, its missing parts supplied by reference TRBV11-3 and TRBJ2-5, is EAGVVQSPRYKIIEKKQPVAFWCNPISGHNTLYWYLQNLGQGPELLIRYENEEAVDDSQLPKDRFSAERLKGVDSTLKIQPAELGDSAVYLCASSLAGGFGETQYFGPGTRLLVL.

The V call is TRBV27, the J call TRBJ2-5, with 9 nucleotides matching TRBD2. CDR1 and CDR2 from the germline V gene are MNHEY and SMNVEV (reference sequence). The CDR3 totals 15 residues. Trimming at V came to 7 bases and at J to 2 bases, leaving 8 bases not matched to a gene. This CDR3 is CASKGSGRRQETQYF. Written as DNA, the CDR3 is TGTGCCAGCAAGGGGAGCGGGAGGAGGCAAGAGACCCAGTACTTC.

V usage is TRBV7-8 and J usage is TRBJ2-3; 10 nucleotides line up with TRBD2. Per the germline V gene, CDR1 is SGHVS and CDR2 is FQNEAQ. This CDR3 has 17 residues. V was pared by 7 bases and J by 5 bases, with 15 bases of the junction left unmatched. The CDR3 coding sequence is TGTGCCAGCAATCCCCCCCGGGGGGTAGCGGGAGGAGATACGCAGTATTTT. Protein: CASNPPRGVAGGDTQYF.

The sample holds one count of this clone. At one end, the junction sequence differs from germline, possibly due to a read error. CDR3 in amino acids: CASSLAIADGGYNEQFF. The CDR3 region has the DNA TGTGCTAGCAGCTTAGCCATAGCTGACGGTGGATACAATGAGCAGTTCTTC. The chain links TRBV7-7 to TRBJ2-1; D is undetermined. From germline, CDR1 is SSHAT and CDR2 FNYEAQ (reference sequence). The CDR3 spans 17 residues. Based on the CDR3 plus reference TRBV7-7 and TRBJ2-1, the full variable domain is GAGVSQSPRYKVTKRGQDVTLRCDPISSHATLYWYQQALGQGPEFLTYFNYEAQPDKSGLPSDRFSAERPEGSISTLTIQRTEQRDSAMYRCASSLAIADGGYNEQFFGPGTRLTVL.

This CDR3 is CASSPITADDGYTF. The CDR3 DNA reads TGCGCCAGCAGCCCTATAACAGCTGACGATGGCTACACCTTC. The rearrangement joins TRBV4-3 to TRBJ1-2, with D unresolved. CDR3 size: 14 residues. Trimming removed 4 bases at V and 6 bases at J, with 15 bases between. Germline V gene sequence: CDR1 LGHNA, CDR2 YSLEER.

This clone was picked up one time. V gene TRBV28 combines with J gene TRBJ1-2; TRBD1 aligns across 7 bases. This CDR3 contains 16 residues. The junction had 9 bases not matched to a gene; V was cut back by 1 base and J by 4 bases. From germline, CDR1 is MDHEN and CDR2 SYDVKM. CDR3 region: CASSLSRTGLPYGYTF. CDR3 coding DNA: TGTGCCAGCAGTTTATCGAGGACAGGCCTTCCCTATGGCTACACCTTC.

CDR3 amino acids: CSARTGYEQYF. CDR3 nucleotide sequence: TGCAGTGCTAGAACAGGCTACGAGCAGTACTTC. The chain carries TRBV20-1 and TRBJ2-7; possible D gene TRBD1, 5 bases. CDR3 length equals 11 residues. V was trimmed by 2 bases and J by 3 bases, leaving 5 bases between them. Germline CDR1 and CDR2: DFQATT and SNEGSKA (reference sequence).

This sequence joins TRBV29-1 and TRBJ2-7, with TRBD2 identical over 9 bases. After removal of 6 bases from V and 5 bases from J, the junction contained 2 bases not matched to a gene. The CDR3 is 11 amino acids. The germline CDR1 and CDR2 sequences are SQVTM and ANQGSEA. CDR3 protein: CSVGTSNEQYF. The DNA of the CDR3 is TGCAGCGTGGGGACTAGCAACGAGCAGTACTTC.